A selection of T cell receptor beta chains follows, all from one sample in a study of human T cells and chemical hapten exposure. Via MiXCR, TCRdb re-called the RACE reads, giving one row per CDR3 protein. The table has about 35,000 distinct CDR3 sequences, around 10% seen once. The material sequenced was whole blood, taken in connection with sensitization to the hapten diphenylcyclopropenone (DPC). These TCRs come from a woman aged 40 to 50 with alopecia areata. Some clones in this sample may be carry-over from other donors' samples. Each CDR3 is given with its conserved first and last residue. The order of the fields is J gene, D gene, clone size, V gene, CDR3 protein, CDR3 DNA. D genes are given only for firm matches. Expanded clones get a size class; other rows say once, few or many, or leave the size out.

>TRBJ1-5|.|many|TRBV19
CASSIRTVQPQHF
TGTGCCAGTAGTATAAGGACAGTTCAGCCCCAGCATTTT
>TRBJ2-7|.|many|TRBV12-5
CASGLAGPAYEQYF
TGTGCTAGTGGTTTGGCGGGGCCCGCCTACGAGCAGTACTTC
>TRBJ1-6|TRBD1|.|TRBV28
CASSPQTGANSPLHF
TGTGCCAGCAGTCCTCAAACAGGGGCTAATTCACCCCTCCACTTT
>TRBJ2-5|TRBD2|many|TRBV30
CACRGLAGGIAQYF
TGTGCCTGCCGGGGACTAGCGGGGGGGATAGCCCAGTACTTC
>TRBJ2-2|TRBD2|few|TRBV5-1
CASSYPSGPGELFF
TGCGCCAGCAGCTACCCTAGCGGTCCCGGGGAGCTGTTTTTT
>TRBJ2-3|TRBD2|.|TRBV5-1
CASIGGLSTDTQYF
TGCGCCAGCATCGGGGGACTAAGCACAGATACGCAGTATTTT
>TRBJ2-1|.|many|TRBV28
CASKRGGNYNEQFF
TGTGCCAGCAAGAGGGGGGGGAACTACAATGAGCAGTTCTTC
>TRBJ2-7|.|many|TRBV11-2
CASSLVGQTYEQYF
TGTGCCAGCAGCTTAGTCGGACAGACCTACGAGCAGTACTTC
>TRBJ1-4|.|few|TRBV28
CASSLLAGDEKLFF
TGTGCCAGCAGTTTGTTGGCAGGGGATGAAAAACTGTTTTTT
>TRBJ1-1|.|few|TRBV29-1
CSVGAREAFF
TGCAGCGTTGGGGCTCGTGAAGCTTTCTTT
>TRBJ2-5|.|.|TRBV9
CASSVSSLEAETQYF
TGTGCCAGCAGCGTCTCGTCCCTCGAGGCGGAGACCCAGTACTTC
>TRBJ2-1|.|.|TRBV24-1
CATSDFRGEQFF
TGTGCCACCAGTGATTTCAGAGGCGAGCAGTTCTTC
>TRBJ2-7|.|.|TRBV7-2
CASSLAATNEQYF
TGTGCCAGCAGCTTAGCGGCCACGAACGAGCAGTACTTC
>TRBJ2-7|TRBD2|many|TRBV11-2
CASRRLAGSYEQYF
TGTGCCAGCAGGAGACTAGCCGGATCCTACGAGCAGTACTTC
>TRBJ2-1|TRBD1|many|TRBV7-2
CASSLLGQGAGEQFF
TGTGCCAGCAGCTTACTAGGACAGGGGGCAGGTGAGCAGTTCTTC
>TRBJ1-5|.|.|TRBV28
CASTQINQPQHF
TGTGCCAGCACGCAGATCAATCAGCCCCAGCATTTT
>TRBJ1-5|TRBD1|many|TRBV7-2
CASSLVGQGADEGQPQHF
TGTGCCAGCAGCTTAGTGGGGCAGGGGGCGGATGAGGGTCAGCCCCAGCATTTT
>TRBJ1-2|TRBD1|many|TRBV4-1
CASSQGVSYRGLSGYTF
TGCGCCAGCAGCCAAGGCGTTTCTTACAGGGGGCTCTCTGGCTACACCTTC
>TRBJ2-3|.|many|TRBV20-1
CSASENTDTQYF
TGCAGTGCTAGTGAAAACACAGATACGCAGTATTTT
>TRBJ2-5|.|few|TRBV6-1
CASSPREQAALGETQYF
TGTGCCAGCAGCCCCCGGGAGCAGGCCGCTCTTGGGGAGACCCAGTACTTC
>TRBJ2-2|.|many|TRBV28
CASSLAANTGELFF
TGTGCCAGCAGTTTAGCGGCCAACACCGGGGAGCTGTTTTTT
>TRBJ1-1|TRBD1|many|TRBV2
CASSPQGGNTEAFF
TGTGCCAGCAGTCCCCAGGGGGGGAACACTGAAGCTTTCTTT
>TRBJ1-2|.|few|TRBV11-2
CASSSTGVADYTF
TGTGCCAGCAGCTCGACAGGAGTTGCCGACTACACCTTC
>TRBJ1-4|.|.|TRBV10-3
CAISEGYSNEEKLFF
TGTGCCATCAGTGAGGGGTATTCGAATGAGGAAAAACTGTTTTTT
>TRBJ2-1|.|many|TRBV10-2
CASMGTYEQFF
TGCGCCAGCATGGGGACTTACGAGCAGTTCTTC
>TRBJ2-7|.|.|TRBV28
CASNWGSSYEQYF
TGTGCCAGCAATTGGGGGAGCTCCTACGAGCAGTACTTC
>TRBJ2-5|.|many|TRBV6-2/TRBV6-3
CASSYDREETQYF
TGTGCCAGCAGTTACGATAGAGAAGAGACCCAGTACTTC
>TRBJ2-7|.|many|TRBV10-3
CAISGGYEQYF
TGTGCCATCAGTGGAGGGTACGAGCAGTACTTC
>TRBJ2-4|.|.|TRBV29-1
CSVEVAGPHKNIQYF
TGCAGCGTTGAAGTGGCGGGGCCTCACAAAAACATTCAGTACTTC
>TRBJ2-1|TRBD2|few|TRBV11-2
CASSKVLAGGYNEQFF
TGTGCCAGCAGCAAAGTTTTAGCGGGGGGGTACAATGAGCAGTTCTTC